This T cell receptor (beta chain) was recorded in a study of blood T cell repertoires in COVID-19. As for the study in general: Samples came from the United States, Italy and Spain, spanning acute and convalescent COVID-19. PBMCs, B-cell-depleted T cells, or T cells were the source of the cDNA or gDNA that made up the material.

Germline V lookup: CDR1 MNHEY, CDR2 SMNVEV (reference sequence). With 3 bases removed from V and 8 bases from J, the gap between germline ends came to 19 bases. The CDR3 sequence is 16 residues long. Assay used: immunoSEQ multiplex PCR; TCRdb lists only in-frame clones, some missing. The top ten hold approximately 0.84% of the sample, which has around 270,000 clones, 75% to 90% seen once. Specimen: peripheral blood. The V and J genes are TRBV27 and TRBJ1-4; D is undetermined. The TCR comes from a man aged 30-40 years with acute or convalescent COVID-19. The CDR3 DNA is TGTGCCAGCAGTTTTTCAGCGGACCAACGTAAGGAAAAACTGTTTTTT. Translation: CASSFSADQRKEKLFF.